Shown below are 12 T cell receptor beta chains from a single sample sequenced in a study of cytomegalovirus exposure and HLA in healthy donors (dated by TCRdb to the late 2010s). The receptor library was made with the immunoSEQ multiplex PCR assay. A mixture of 60 forward primers for TCR Vbeta segments and 13 reverse primers for TCR Jbeta segments was used in the multiplex PCR. TCRdb stores this immuneACCESS table with in-frame sequences only. Part of the clones is absent; in the studies checked, under half of the shortfall reflects unresolved V genes, and no reason is known for the rest. Across this sample there are roughly 96,000 clones, with 60% to 75% seen only once. Around 3% of the sample is in the top ten clones. The sequencing sample was made of PBMCs. All receptors come from a female donor in good health and CMV-seropositive.

This chain uses TRBV19 with TRBJ1-5; no reliable D call. Trimming stripped 8 bases from V and 4 bases from J, with 12 bases between. CDR1 is LNHDA, CDR2 SQIVND, per germline (reference sequence). CDR3 length: 13 residues. The CDR3, as DNA: TGTGCCAGTCAATGGAGGGAGAATCAGCCCCAGCATTTT. Translating it yields CASQWRENQPQHF.

This chain connects TRBV7-3 to TRBJ1-5; weak D call: TRBD1 (5 bases). Trimming pared 5 bases from V and 1 base from J, leaving 9 bases between. Germline V lookup: CDR1 SGHTA, CDR2 FQGTGA. The CDR3 is made up of 14 amino acids. DNA of the CDR3: TGTGCCAGCAGCCACGACAGAAGCAATCAGCCCCAGCATTTT. Its translation is CASSHDRSNQPQHF.

On this clone: An end of the junction differs from the germline gene, which may be a read error. The chain couples TRBV7-7 to TRBJ2-1; 13 bases map to TRBD2. The CDR3 has 17 residues. Germline CDR1 SSHAT, CDR2 FNYEAQ (reference sequence). CDR3 residues: CASSSTSGRAATHEQFF. In DNA, the CDR3 is TGTGCTAGCAGCTCAACTAGCGGGAGGGCTGCGACCCATGAGCAGTTCTTC.

The V and J genes are TRBV28 and TRBJ1-2; 8 positions agree with TRBD1. Unmatched junction bases numbered 6, after V lost 5 bases and J lost 4 bases. The CDR3 is 14 amino acids. Germline CDR1 and CDR2: MDHEN and SYDVKM. Here the CDR3 reads CASSISTGAYGYTF. CDR3 coding DNA: TGTGCCAGCAGTATCTCGACAGGGGCCTATGGCTACACCTTC.

The chain employs TRBV10-3 and TRBJ1-1; 7 bases agree with TRBD1. CDR1 and CDR2 from the germline V gene are ENHRY and SYGVKD. The CDR3 runs 16 residues. The ends lost 0 bases at V and 4 bases at J; junction bases unmatched: 8. The chain's CDR3 is CAISESPDRASTEAFF. As DNA, the CDR3 is TGTGCCATCAGTGAGTCCCCCGACAGGGCCAGCACTGAAGCTTTCTTT.

This clone was observed a single time. The gene calls are TRBV11-2 and TRBJ1-1, with 9 bases that match TRBD1. The CDR3 extends over 15 amino acids. Germline lookup yields CDR1 SGHAT and CDR2 FQNNGV. V trimming: 5 bases; J trimming: 10 bases; junction bases outside the gene matches: 14. CDR3 sequence (DNA): TGTGCCAGCAGCGAGCCACACAGGGGGCGGGACGGAGCTTTCTTT. The encoded protein is CASSEPHRGRDGAFF. Full variable domain (remainder filled in from reference TRBV11-2 and TRBJ1-1): EAGVAQSPRYKIIEKRQSVAFWCNPISGHATLYWYQQILGQGPKLLIQFQNNGVVDDSQLPKDRFSAERLKGVDSTLKIQPAKLEDSAVYLCASSEPHRGRDGAFFGQGTRLTVV.

The chain recombines TRBV28 with TRBJ1-4; D gene ambiguous. The CDR3 has 12 amino acids. The ends were cut back, 7 bases at V and 8 bases at J, with 11 bases in the middle. Per the germline V gene, CDR1 is MDHEN and CDR2 is SYDVKM. The CDR3 loop reads CASMGGDEKLFF. DNA of the CDR3: TGTGCCAGCATGGGAGGAGACGAAAAACTGTTTTTT.

The V and J genes are TRBV6-5 and TRBJ1-2, with 9 bases that match TRBD1. CDR1 MNHEY and CDR2 SVGAGI come from the germline V gene. The CDR3 length is 15 residues. The V segment lost 7 bases and the J segment 3 bases; nucleotides outside the gene matches: 9. CDR3 in amino acids: CASIKQGAQDYGYTF. As DNA, the CDR3 is TGTGCCAGCATCAAACAGGGGGCGCAGGACTATGGCTACACCTTC.

V and J are TRBV30 and TRBJ1-2; D might be TRBD1 (6 bases). The germline V and J ends were trimmed by 3 bases and 1 base, with 9 bases remaining between them. Germline V lookup: CDR1 GTSNPN, CDR2 SVGIG (reference sequence). The length of the CDR3 is 13 residues. In DNA form, the CDR3 reads TGTGCCTGGAGAGGGGGACGTAACTATGGCTACACCTTC. It codes for CAWRGGRNYGYTF.

The chain recombines TRBV6-1 with TRBJ2-1, with 8 bases identical to TRBD2. The CDR3 contains 14 residues. The V and J ends lost 1 base and 12 bases, in that order; junction bases with no gene match: 8. Germline V gene sequence: CDR1 MNHNS, CDR2 SASEGT. The CDR3 DNA follows: TGTGCCAGCAGTGAAGGGACTAGCAAGAAAGGGCAGTTCTTC. Translation gives CASSEGTSKKGQFF.

The chain links TRBV27 to TRBJ2-7; 8 bases agree with TRBD2. The CDR3 has 14 residues. Per the germline V gene, CDR1 is MNHEY and CDR2 is SMNVEV (reference sequence). The trim removed 5 bases at V and 6 bases at J, leaving 9 bases unmatched. In nucleotides, the CDR3 is TGTGCCAGCAGTCCACAGCGGGGGCTGGGCGAGCAGTACTTC. Its translation is CASSPQRGLGEQYF.

In the case of this clone: In the same sample, other DNA sequences code for this CDR3. The chain uses TRBV30 and TRBJ2-7; D is unclear. V shed 0 bases and J shed 4 bases, with 4 bases lying between them. In germline, CDR1 is GTSNPN, CDR2 SVGIG (reference sequence). This CDR3 has 11 residues. This CDR3 is CAWSVLYEQYF. As DNA, the CDR3 is TGTGCCTGGAGTGTACTTTACGAGCAGTACTTC.